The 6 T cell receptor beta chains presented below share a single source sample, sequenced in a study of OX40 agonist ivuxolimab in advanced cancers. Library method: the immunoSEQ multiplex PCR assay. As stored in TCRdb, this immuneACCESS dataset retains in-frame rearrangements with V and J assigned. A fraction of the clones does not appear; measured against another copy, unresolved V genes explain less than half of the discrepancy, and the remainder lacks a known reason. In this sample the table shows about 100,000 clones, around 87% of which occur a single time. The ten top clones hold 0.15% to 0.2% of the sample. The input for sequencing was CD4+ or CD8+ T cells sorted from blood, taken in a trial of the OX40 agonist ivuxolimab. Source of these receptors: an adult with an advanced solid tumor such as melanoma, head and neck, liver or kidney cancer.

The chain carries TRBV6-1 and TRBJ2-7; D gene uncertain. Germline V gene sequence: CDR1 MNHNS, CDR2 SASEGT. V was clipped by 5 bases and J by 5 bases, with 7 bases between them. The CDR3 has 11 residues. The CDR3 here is CASSPLNEQYF. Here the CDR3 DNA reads TGTGCCAGCAGTCCCTTGAACGAGCAGTACTTC.

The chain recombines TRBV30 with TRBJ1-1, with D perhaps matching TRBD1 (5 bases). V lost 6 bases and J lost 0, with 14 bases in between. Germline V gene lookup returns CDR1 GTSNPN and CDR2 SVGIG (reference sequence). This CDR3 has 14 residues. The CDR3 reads CACNTGGMNTEAFF. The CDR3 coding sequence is TGTGCCTGTAATACAGGAGGCATGAACACTGAAGCTTTCTTT.

In nucleotides, the CDR3 is TGTGCCAGTACGGACAGGCCGGGGGCCACAGATACGCAGTATTTT. Amino acids: CASTDRPGATDTQYF. This chain uses TRBV19 with TRBJ2-3, with D possibly being TRBD1 (7 bases). Between the trimmed V and J ends, which lost 7 bases and 2 bases, there was a span of 16 bases. The CDR3 runs 15 residues. Per the germline V gene, CDR1 is LNHDA and CDR2 is SQIVND (reference sequence).

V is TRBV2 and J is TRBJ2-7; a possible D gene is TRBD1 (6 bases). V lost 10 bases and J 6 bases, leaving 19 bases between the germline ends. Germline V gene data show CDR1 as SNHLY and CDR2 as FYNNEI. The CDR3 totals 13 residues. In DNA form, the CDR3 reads TGTGCCACCTCCTCCGACAGGATCTCCGAGCAGTACTTC. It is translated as CATSSDRISEQYF.

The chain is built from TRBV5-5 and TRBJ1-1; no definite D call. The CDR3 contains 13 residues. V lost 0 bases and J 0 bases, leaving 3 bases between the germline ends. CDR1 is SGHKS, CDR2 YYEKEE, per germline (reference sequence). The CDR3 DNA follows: TGTGCCAGCAGCTTGGTAGTGAACACTGAAGCTTTCTTT. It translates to CASSLVVNTEAFF.

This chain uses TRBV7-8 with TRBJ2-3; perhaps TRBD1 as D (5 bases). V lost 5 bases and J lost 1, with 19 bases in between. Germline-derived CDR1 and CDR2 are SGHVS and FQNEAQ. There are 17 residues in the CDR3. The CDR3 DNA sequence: TGTGCCAGCAGCCGTTTCCTGGACATCCAGGGCACAGATACGCAGTATTTT. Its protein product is CASSRFLDIQGTDTQYF.